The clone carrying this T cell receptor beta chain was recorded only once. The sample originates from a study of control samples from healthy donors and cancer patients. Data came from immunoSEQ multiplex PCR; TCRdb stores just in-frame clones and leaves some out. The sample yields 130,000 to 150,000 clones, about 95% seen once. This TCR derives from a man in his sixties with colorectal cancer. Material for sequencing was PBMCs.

The CDR3 is CASSYSILSNQPQHF. CDR3 nucleotides: TGTGCCAGCAGTTACTCGATACTTAGCAATCAGCCCCAGCATTTT. The chain is built from TRBV6-6 and TRBJ1-5; D call uncertain. Trimming cost V 0 bases and J 0 bases, with 6 bases left between them. CDR1 is MNHNY and CDR2 is SVGAGI in the germline V gene (reference sequence). The length of the CDR3 is 15 residues.